The table lists the clone carrying this T cell receptor beta chain with a few counts. This sample is drawn from a study of blood T cell repertoires in COVID-19. Study-level background: Donors in the United States, Italy and Spain gave samples during acute or convalescent COVID-19.

CDR1 is MNHEY, CDR2 SMNVEV, per germline (reference sequence). The CDR3 covers 19 residues. J lost 1 base, V lost 5 bases, and 19 bases had no gene match. Per the authors' pipeline: It was from reference gene primer amplification that nucleated cell counts were estimated. Assay: immunoSEQ multiplex PCR; the TCRdb copy retains only in-frame clones and omits some. V and J calls and clone size come straight from that table; D and trimming were deduced from the DNA. The data hold 250,000 to 300,000 clones, with around 84% observed a single time. This receptor was obtained from a man aged 55 to 69 with acute or convalescent COVID-19. V and J are TRBV27 and TRBJ1-2; TRBD1 agrees at 7 bases. The sample was peripheral blood. CDR3: CASSPRQGRLRSHNYGYTF. DNA of the CDR3: TGTGCCAGCAGTCCGCGACAGGGTCGCCTGAGGTCCCATAACTATGGCTACACCTTC.